This entry lists 18 T cell receptor beta chains sequenced from one sample in a study of blood T cell repertoires in COVID-19. The data were produced by immunoSEQ multiplex PCR, yet TCRdb's version contains in-frame clones alone and is incomplete. In the table there are about 43,000 clones, more than 65% of which are singletons. The sample comprised peripheral blood. The receptor source for this set is an older woman with acute or convalescent COVID-19.

This chain links TRBV4-3 with TRBJ2-3; no clear D gene. V lost 4 bases and J 4 bases, leaving 12 bases between the germline ends. The germline V gene has CDR1 LGHNA and CDR2 YSLEER. The CDR3 sequence is 14 residues long. The CDR3 DNA is TGCGCCAGCAGCCTCATTTCCACTTCAGATACGCAGTATTTT. Its translation is CASSLISTSDTQYF.

The chain couples TRBV7-2 to TRBJ2-1, with 8 bases aligning to TRBD2. Germline loops: CDR1 SGHTA, CDR2 FQGNSA. CDR3 length: 14 amino acids. J lost 12 bases, V lost 3 bases, and 10 bases had no gene match. The CDR3 here is CASSFQRGPGGQFF. CDR3 nucleotides: TGTGCCAGCAGCTTTCAGCGGGGGCCCGGCGGGCAGTTCTTC.

The CDR3 DNA sequence: TGCGCCAGCAGTGAGTCTACATATACGCAGTATTTT. As protein: CASSESTYTQYF. The chain is built from TRBV10-1 and TRBJ2-3, with D unclear. The CDR3 length is 12 residues. The ends were cut back, 0 bases at V and 7 bases at J, with 5 bases in the middle. Germline loops: CDR1 WNHNN, CDR2 SYGVQD (reference sequence).

This chain connects TRBV6-6 to TRBJ1-2; TRBD1 agrees at 7 bases. With 3 bases clipped from V and 6 bases from J, the junction kept 7 bases outside the gene matches. The CDR3 sequence is 14 residues long. Per the germline V gene, CDR1 is MNHNY and CDR2 is SVGAGI (reference sequence). The CDR3 DNA reads as TGTGCCAGCAGTTATTCGACAGGGAGTGATGGCTACACCTTC. It specifies CASSYSTGSDGYTF.

This rearrangement joins TRBV25-1 to TRBJ1-2; 7 positions agree with TRBD1. The CDR3 totals 14 residues. V lost 3 bases, J lost 4 bases, and 5 bases stayed unmatched. The germline gives CDR1 MGHDK, CDR2 SYGVNS. CDR3 in DNA: TGTGCCAGCAGTGAGGCCGGGACAGTCTATGGCTACACCTTC. Protein: CASSEAGTVYGYTF.

This sequence joins TRBV9 and TRBJ2-7; D gene ambiguous. CDR3 size: 14 residues. Looked up from germline, CDR1 is SGDLS and CDR2 is YYNGEE. V gave up 0 bases and J gave up 7 bases, with 14 bases separating them. CDR3 nucleotides: TGTGCCAGCAGCGTAGTCCCCACTTCTATGGAGCAGTACTTC. Translation: CASSVVPTSMEQYF.

The chain recombines TRBV7-2 with TRBJ2-7, with 12 bases fitting TRBD2. The V segment lost 5 bases and the J segment 1 base; nucleotides outside the gene matches: 12. Germline V gene data show CDR1 as SGHTA and CDR2 as FQGNSA. The CDR3 spans 18 residues. The CDR3 region has the DNA TGTGCCAGCAGCCTAGATAGACTAGCGGGGGCAACATCCTACGAGCAGTACTTC. Residues: CASSLDRLAGATSYEQYF.

This chain connects TRBV19 to TRBJ2-2, with 12 bases aligning to TRBD1. The V segment lost 10 bases and the J segment 7 bases; nucleotides outside the gene matches: 7. Germline-derived CDR1 and CDR2 are LNHDA and SQIVND (reference sequence). The CDR3 is 14 residues long. The CDR3 here is CATEGQGAFGELFF. In DNA, the CDR3 is TGTGCCACGGAGGGACAGGGGGCTTTCGGGGAGCTGTTTTTT.

The chain couples TRBV5-1 to TRBJ2-2; 7 nucleotides match TRBD1. Trimming took 4 bases from V and 6 from J; bases not matched to a gene: 3. The germline gives CDR1 SGHRS, CDR2 YFSETQ. CDR3 length: 13 amino acids. The CDR3 protein is CASSVDRSGELFF. CDR3 DNA: TGCGCCAGCAGCGTGGACAGGTCCGGGGAGCTGTTTTTT.

The chain carries TRBV18 and TRBJ2-5; 8 bases align to TRBD1. Germline V gives CDR1 KGHSH, CDR2 LQKENI. V was pared by 4 bases and J by 5 bases, with 3 bases of the junction left unmatched. The CDR3 totals 13 residues. The CDR3 DNA reads as TGTGCCAGCTCACAAGGACAGGGTGAGACCCAGTACTTC. This translates into CASSQGQGETQYF. Combining the CDR3 with reference TRBV18 and TRBJ2-5 gives the whole variable domain NAGVMQNPRHLVRRRGQEARLRCSPMKGHSHVYWYRQLPEEGLKFMVYLQKENIIDESGMPKERFSAEFPKEGPSILRIQQVVRGDSAAYFCASSQGQGETQYFGPGTRLLVL.

This chain links TRBV3-1 (or the pseudogene TRBV3-2) with TRBJ2-6; 12 bases are shared with TRBD2. Losses at the gene ends were 4 bases for V and 1 base for J; bases not matched to a gene: 2. Germline assignment: CDR1 LGHDT and CDR2 YNNKEL (reference sequence). CDR3 length equals 17 residues. The CDR3 region is CASSLGLAGSGANVLTF. CDR3 DNA sequence: TGTGCCAGCAGCCTCGGACTAGCGGGGTCTGGGGCCAACGTCCTGACTTTC.

J is TRBJ1-1 and V is TRBV25-1; TRBD1 might be the D (6 bases). Between the trimmed V and J ends, which lost 4 bases and 5 bases, there was a span of 17 bases. Germline V gene data show CDR1 as MGHDK and CDR2 as SYGVNS. The CDR3 extends over 15 amino acids. CDR3 residues: CASSAATGSRTEAFF. The CDR3 DNA is TGTGCCAGCAGTGCCGCAACAGGGTCAAGGACTGAAGCTTTCTTT.

V usage is TRBV27 and J usage is TRBJ2-7; a possible D gene is TRBD1 (5 bases). The CDR3 extends over 14 amino acids. The V gene's germline CDR1 is MNHEY and CDR2 SMNVEV (reference sequence). Trimming shortened V by 4 bases and J by 7 bases, and 17 bases separated the two germline ends. Written as DNA, the CDR3 is TGTGCCAGCAGTTCCCTCGGAAAGGGGATAGAGCAGTACTTC. This gives the protein CASSSLGKGIEQYF.

The V call is TRBV19, the J call TRBJ1-1; D possibly corresponds to TRBD1 (5 bases). The CDR3 contains 13 residues. Germline V gene data show CDR1 as LNHDA and CDR2 as SQIVND (reference sequence). Trimming took off 3 bases at V and 0 bases at J, with 5 bases between the two ends. The CDR3 here is CASSMDMNTEAFF. The CDR3 bases are TGTGCCAGTAGTATGGACATGAACACTGAAGCTTTCTTT.

The V gene is TRBV11-2, the J gene TRBJ1-6, with D perhaps matching TRBD1 (5 bases). The length of the CDR3 is 14 residues. The V gene lost 4 bases and the J gene lost 10 bases, with 14 bases spanning the gap. Germline V gene sequence: CDR1 SGHAT, CDR2 FQNNGV. The CDR3 spells CASSWGPGGSPLHF. The CDR3 nucleotides are TGTGCCAGCAGCTGGGGACCCGGAGGGTCACCCCTCCACTTT.

J is TRBJ2-7 and V is TRBV5-1; TRBD1 is a possible D gene (6 bases). Trimming removed 0 bases from V and 6 bases from J, with 7 bases in between. The CDR3 has 12 residues. Germline V gene sequence: CDR1 SGHRS, CDR2 YFSETQ. The CDR3 DNA follows: TGCGCCAGCAGCTTGGAGGGGGTCGAGCAGTACTTC. Protein sequence: CASSLEGVEQYF.

V and J are TRBV2 and TRBJ2-7; the match to TRBD1 covers 9 bases. Germline-derived CDR1 and CDR2 are SNHLY and FYNNEI. Trimming at V came to 6 bases and at J to 4 bases, leaving 7 bases not matched to a gene. CDR3 length: 14 amino acids. The CDR3 DNA is TGTGCCAGCAGACCTAACAGGGGGCAGTACGAGCAGTACTTC. This gives the protein CASRPNRGQYEQYF.

V is TRBV6-5 and J is TRBJ2-6; tentative D call: TRBD2 (5 bases). The CDR3 contains 13 residues. V was clipped by 8 bases and J by 1 base, with 6 bases between them. CDR1 and CDR2 (germline): MNHEY, SVGAGI. The CDR3 spells CASRESGANVLTF. The CDR3 nucleotides read TGTGCCAGCCGGGAATCTGGGGCCAACGTCCTGACTTTC.